This TCR beta chain was sequenced for a study of blood T cell repertoires in COVID-19. Per germline, CDR1 MDHEN and CDR2 SYDVKM. The V segment lost 7 bases and the J segment 5 bases; nucleotides outside the gene matches: 13. CDR3 length: 15 residues. The protocol was immunoSEQ multiplex PCR, while the TCRdb copy is restricted to in-frame clones and leaves out a portion. The sample consists of about 380,000 clones, 85% of them appearing once. This clonotype was obtained from a woman younger than 30 with acute or convalescent COVID-19. The sequenced sample consisted of peripheral blood. The chain recombines TRBV28 with TRBJ2-5; TRBD2 agrees at 7 bases. The CDR3 sequence: CASIPPQAGVETQYF. CDR3 sequence (DNA): TGTGCCAGCATTCCCCCCCAGGCGGGAGTGGAGACCCAGTACTTC.